This is a list of T cell receptor beta chains from one sample in a study of T cells of healthy individuals. TCRdb called the 5' RACE reads again in MiXCR, with one record for every CDR3 protein. In the table there are about 96,000 distinct CDR3 sequences, roughly 15% of which are singletons. The receptors originated from a human donor in good health. Both conserved end residues are part of each CDR3. A D gene is named only where the DNA matches it firmly. Size is stated for part of the rows, as once, few or many counts, or as a class when the clone is expanded.

v_gene	abundance	j_gene	d_gene	CDR3aa	CDR3nt
TRBV25-1	NA	TRBJ2-1	NA	CASSESPGHPLGGNEQFF	TGTGCCAGCAGTGAATCGCCGGGACACCCCCTTGGGGGCAATGAGCAGTTCTTC
TRBV28	few	TRBJ2-3	TRBD2	CASSTLGTSGDTQYF	TGTGCCAGCAGTACCTTGGGGACTAGTGGAGATACGCAGTATTTT
TRBV5-6	NA	TRBJ2-2	NA	CASSPQLGYTGELFF	TGTGCCAGCAGCCCCCAGCTAGGGTACACCGGGGAGCTGTTTTTT
TRBV7-9	NA	TRBJ2-1	NA	CAVWDDPEQFF	TGTGCCGTTTGGGACGACCCTGAGCAGTTCTTC
TRBV28	NA	TRBJ2-7	NA	CAGGSGGYEQYF	TGTGCCGGTGGGAGTGGGGGGTACGAGCAGTACTTC
TRBV28	many	TRBJ2-3	NA	CASSGPGPPRDTQYF	TGTGCCAGCAGCGGACCGGGACCGCCCAGGGATACGCAGTATTTT
TRBV5-1	many	TRBJ2-1	TRBD2	CASSLRLAGGYYNEQFF	TGCGCCAGCAGCTTGCGACTAGCGGGAGGGTACTACAATGAGCAGTTCTTC
TRBV3-1	NA	TRBJ2-1	TRBD2	CASSFRGLAGGGVSYNEQFF	TGTGCCAGCAGCTTCCGGGGGTTAGCGGGAGGGGGGGTCTCCTACAATGAGCAGTTCTTC
TRBV3-1	NA	TRBJ1-1	NA	CASSQSRALGDPEAFF	TGTGCCAGCAGCCAGAGTAGGGCCCTCGGGGACCCTGAAGCTTTCTTT
TRBV5-1	few	TRBJ2-1	TRBD2	CASSSGTSGLSYNEQFF	TGCGCCAGCAGCTCTGGGACTAGCGGGCTCTCCTACAATGAGCAGTTCTTC
TRBV5-5	once	TRBJ2-7	TRBD1	CASSNTGAHEQYF	TGTGCCAGCAGCAACACAGGGGCCCACGAGCAGTACTTC
TRBV7-2	few	TRBJ2-3	NA	CASSPRVADTQYF	TGTGCCAGCAGCCCTAGGGTTGCAGATACGCAGTATTTT
TRBV7-9	few	TRBJ2-1	NA	CASSRDSRNEQFF	TGTGCCAGCAGTAGGGACTCCAGGAATGAGCAGTTCTTC
TRBV3-1	NA	TRBJ2-2	TRBD1	CASRRIRDRYTGELFF	TGTGCCAGCAGGCGGATCCGGGACAGATACACCGGGGAGCTGTTTTTT
TRBV28	few	TRBJ2-1	TRBD2	CASSLAGAGNEQFF	TGTGCCAGCAGTCTAGCGGGAGCGGGCAATGAGCAGTTCTTC
TRBV29-1	NA	TRBJ1-4	TRBD1	CSVRQGRGEKLFF	TGCAGCGTGAGACAGGGGCGGGGGGAAAAACTGTTTTTT
TRBV14	few	TRBJ2-1	TRBD2	CASSQKLAGGPVNEQFF	TGTGCCAGCAGCCAGAAACTAGCGGGAGGGCCTGTCAATGAGCAGTTCTTC
TRBV6-5	many	TRBJ2-2	NA	CASTQSGTNTGELFF	TGTGCCAGCACGCAATCGGGTACGAACACCGGGGAGCTGTTTTTT
TRBV10-3	few	TRBJ2-3	NA	CAISDSSTDTQYF	TGTGCCATCAGTGATTCTAGCACAGATACGCAGTATTTT
TRBV25-1	NA	TRBJ1-2	NA	CASSESYGYTF	TGTGCCAGCAGTGAGAGCTATGGCTACACCTTC
TRBV28	many	TRBJ1-4	NA	CASSLPNEKLFF	TGTGCCAGCAGTTTGCCGAATGAAAAACTGTTTTTT
TRBV10-3	few	TRBJ1-4	TRBD1	CAISETTGNEKLFF	TGTGCCATCAGTGAGACGACAGGGAATGAAAAACTGTTTTTT
TRBV20-1	NA	TRBJ1-4	TRBD1	CSAAPGTGDEKLFF	TGCAGTGCTGCCCCCGGGACAGGGGATGAAAAACTGTTTTTT
TRBV27	few	TRBJ2-7	NA	CASSGSFDEQYF	TGTGCCAGCAGCGGCAGTTTTGACGAGCAGTACTTC
TRBV2	many	TRBJ1-5	NA	CASAPRGARGNQPQHF	TGTGCCAGCGCCCCCCGGGGGGCTAGAGGCAATCAGCCCCAGCATTTT
TRBV2	NA	TRBJ1-1	NA	CASSEALGRDTEAFF	TGTGCCAGCAGCGAGGCCTTAGGCAGGGACACTGAAGCTTTCTTT
TRBV4-2	NA	TRBJ2-7	TRBD1	CASSYDRGGYEQYF	TGTGCCAGCAGCTACGACAGGGGAGGCTACGAGCAGTACTTC
TRBV6-5	NA	TRBJ2-7	TRBD1	CASSYSVLVRSGGEQYF	TGTGCCAGCAGTTACTCGGTCTTAGTCAGGTCAGGGGGCGAGCAGTACTTC
TRBV7-9	many	TRBJ1-2	NA	CASTRFRDNYGYTF	TGTGCCAGCACCCGCTTTCGAGACAACTATGGCTACACCTTC
TRBV20-1	NA	TRBJ2-5	TRBD2	CSAGLGPETQYF	TGCAGTGCTGGACTAGGGCCAGAGACCCAGTACTTC
TRBV28	NA	TRBJ1-5	NA	CASSPPGLGGQPQHF	TGTGCCAGCAGTCCTCCTGGGTTGGGGGGTCAGCCCCAGCATTTT
TRBV11-2	few	TRBJ2-7	TRBD2	CASRGRTSSGIYMEQYF	TGTGCCAGCAGGGGGAGGACGTCTAGCGGAATTTATATGGAGCAGTACTTC
TRBV20-1	NA	TRBJ1-6	TRBD1	CSASLQAGGEPLHF	TGCAGTGCTAGCCTACAGGCAGGGGGGGAACCCCTCCACTTT
TRBV6-2/TRBV6-3	NA	TRBJ2-1	TRBD2	CASSRGGGVSNEQFF	TGTGCCAGCAGCCGAGGCGGGGGGGTTAGCAATGAGCAGTTCTTC
TRBV9	NA	TRBJ2-7	NA	CASSVALGGSYEQYF	TGTGCCAGCAGCGTAGCCCTAGGGGGTTCCTACGAGCAGTACTTC
TRBV12-5	NA	TRBJ2-5	NA	CASGLETGAQYF	TGTGCTAGTGGTTTGGAAACCGGGGCCCAGTACTTC
TRBV7-7	few	TRBJ2-2	NA	CASSTQQGGELFF	TGTGCCAGCAGCACCCAACAGGGAGGGGAGCTGTTTTTT
TRBV19	many	TRBJ1-4	NA	CASMRGTAEKLFF	TGTGCCAGTATGCGGGGGACGGCGGAAAAACTGTTTTTT
TRBV20-1	NA	TRBJ2-4	TRBD2	CSARGPGTSGGRVKNIQYF	TGCAGTGCTAGAGGTCCCGGGACTAGCGGGGGGCGTGTCAAAAACATTCAGTACTTC
TRBV28	few	TRBJ1-2	NA	CASSLRGRTRYGYTF	TGTGCCAGCAGTTTACGGGGGCGAACGCGCTATGGCTACACCTTC
TRBV20-1	NA	TRBJ2-1	NA	CSASRSAESQFF	TGCAGTGCTAGCCGGTCAGCGGAATCGCAGTTCTTC
TRBV6-1	NA	TRBJ2-5	NA	CASSDYGQQETQYF	TGTGCCAGCAGTGACTACGGACAGCAAGAGACCCAGTACTTC
TRBV10-3	many	TRBJ2-1	NA	CAISEKFPGYNEQFF	TGTGCCATCAGTGAGAAGTTCCCGGGCTACAATGAGCAGTTCTTC
TRBV7-9	many	TRBJ1-5	NA	CASSPDGGLGPNQPQHF	TGTGCCAGCAGCCCGGACGGGGGGCTTGGCCCAAATCAGCCCCAGCATTTT
TRBV4-1	NA	TRBJ1-2	TRBD1	CASSQEPGQINYGYTF	TGCGCCAGCAGCCAAGAGCCGGGACAGATAAACTATGGCTACACCTTC
TRBV4-2	NA	TRBJ2-7	NA	CASSQDRGPEQYF	TGTGCCAGCAGCCAAGATCGGGGCCCGGAGCAGTACTTC
TRBV5-6	many	TRBJ2-3	TRBD2	CASSLTSGGAGDTQYF	TGTGCCAGCAGCTTGACTAGCGGGGGGGCCGGAGATACGCAGTATTTT
TRBV5-1	NA	TRBJ2-5	NA	CASSLWTTQETQYF	TGCGCCAGCAGCTTATGGACCACCCAAGAGACCCAGTACTTC
TRBV12-3/TRBV12-4	few	TRBJ2-7	NA	CASSSGRAYEQYF	TGTGCCAGCAGTTCCGGCCGGGCCTACGAGCAGTACTTC
TRBV12-3/TRBV12-4	many	TRBJ1-2	TRBD1	CASTADRANYGYTF	TGTGCCAGCACCGCGGACAGGGCTAACTATGGCTACACCTTC
TRBV6-6	NA	TRBJ2-7	NA	CASSQRRSVYEQYF	TGTGCCAGCAGCCAGAGGAGGAGCGTCTACGAGCAGTACTTC